What follows are 21 T cell receptor beta chains derived from one specimen sequenced in a study of molecular identifiers for immune sequencing clone quantification. TCRdb re-derived calls from the PCR reads in MiXCR, one entry per CDR3 protein. The sample shows 40,000 to 45,000 distinct CDR3 sequences, roughly 19% of them seen only once. The sample comprised naive CD8+ T cells from blood, with Jurkat cell RNA spiked in. The subset was: FACS-sorted CD8+CD4-CCR7+CD45RA+ naive T cells. These receptors all come from a human donor in good health. Some libraries in this study had Jurkat cell RNA spiked in.

There are many counts of this clonotype. This chain joins TRBV4-2 and TRBJ2-5; TRBD2 is a possible D gene (5 bases). V was shortened by 3 bases and J by 5 bases, with 19 bases between the two germline ends. CDR1 is LGHNA and CDR2 is YNFKEQ in the germline V gene. CDR3 length equals 16 residues. CDR3 DNA: TGTGCCAGCAGCCAGTTGGGGTTTGCTAGCCCGGAGACCCAGTACTTC. It yields the protein CASSQLGFASPETQYF.

This clonotype was observed many times. The V and J genes are TRBV4-1 and TRBJ2-7; 10 bases agree with TRBD2. Germline assignment: CDR1 MGHRA and CDR2 YSYEKL. This CDR3 contains 15 residues. With 3 bases clipped from V and 4 bases from J, the junction kept 6 bases outside the gene matches. CDR3 in amino acids: CASSHGLAEGYEQYF. In nucleotides, the CDR3 is TGCGCCAGCAGCCATGGACTAGCGGAGGGATACGAGCAGTACTTC.

A word on this clonotype: This clone may be a read error of a much larger clone one base away. This rearrangement joins TRBV7-9 to TRBJ2-1, with TRBD2 as a possible D gene (5 bases). The CDR3 length is 13 residues. The germline V gene has CDR1 SEHNR and CDR2 FQNEAQ (reference sequence). The CDR3 loop is CASSYELVNEQSF. CDR3 bases: TGTGCCAGCAGCTACGAACTAGTCAATGAGCAGTCCTTC.

This clonotype was seen repeatedly, ten times or more. The chain is built from TRBV11-2 and TRBJ2-5; D might be TRBD2 (5 bases). Deletions cut 6 bases from V and 5 bases from J, with 16 bases between. The germline V gene has CDR1 SGHAT and CDR2 FQNNGV. This CDR3 comprises 14 residues. The chain's CDR3 is CASRTFLATETQYF. In nucleotides, the CDR3 is TGTGCCAGCAGGACTTTCCTAGCTACGGAGACCCAGTACTTC.

In this sample, this clonotype turned up many times. The chain joins TRBV5-4 to TRBJ2-7; TRBD2 matches 8 bases. The V segment lost 5 bases and the J segment 11 bases; nucleotides outside the gene matches: 18. CDR1 and CDR2 from the germline V gene are SGHNT and YYREEE (reference sequence). The CDR3 is 15 residues long. CDR3 amino acids: CASRPRGAGVGEEYF. CDR3 sequence (DNA): TGTGCCAGCAGGCCCCGGGGAGCGGGAGTTGGTGAGGAGTACTTC.

V is TRBV19 and J is TRBJ2-1; 9 bases align to TRBD2. The V segment lost 3 bases and the J segment 4 bases; nucleotides outside the gene matches: 4. Germline CDR1 LNHDA, CDR2 SQIVND (reference sequence). The CDR3 covers 15 residues. The CDR3 region has the DNA TGTGCCAGTAGTATCTTCCTAGCGGGATACAATGAGCAGTTCTTC. Protein: CASSIFLAGYNEQFF.

This clonotype was seen many times. The rearrangement links TRBV28 to TRBJ2-7; 7 bases line up with TRBD1. Germline assignment: CDR1 MDHEN and CDR2 SYDVKM. V was pared by 6 bases and J by 1 base, with 6 bases of the junction left unmatched. The CDR3 spans 14 residues. CDR3 nucleotide sequence: TGTGCCAGCAGCACAGGACAGGTTTCCTACGAGCAGTACTTC. Its protein is CASSTGQVSYEQYF.

At least ten counts were recorded for this clonotype. The genes are TRBV5-1 and TRBJ1-4; no reliable D call. The CDR3 extends over 14 amino acids. Germline V CDR1 and CDR2: SGHRS, YFSETQ. Trimming pared 0 bases from V and 0 bases from J, leaving 3 bases between. CDR3 bases: TGCGCCAGCAGCTTGGATCCAACTAATGAAAAACTGTTTTTT. Its protein product is CASSLDPTNEKLFF.

Ten or more counts support this clonotype. The V and J genes are TRBV5-5 and TRBJ1-1; D may be TRBD1 (6 bases). Germline values: CDR1 SGHKS, CDR2 YYEKEE (reference sequence). CDR3 size: 18 residues. V dropped 4 bases and J dropped 0 bases, with 22 bases sitting between them. The CDR3 DNA follows: TGTGCCAGCAGCCCAATTTTTTCTATACAGGGAATGAACACTGAAGCTTTCTTT. Protein sequence: CASSPIFSIQGMNTEAFF.

This clonotype was counted many times. The chain is built from TRBV2 and TRBJ2-7, with TRBD1 matching over 7 bases. CDR1 SNHLY and CDR2 FYNNEI come from the germline V gene. This CDR3 has 12 amino acids. The CDR3 is CAPTGFSYEQYF. CDR3 nucleotide sequence: TGTGCGCCGACAGGGTTCTCCTACGAGCAGTACTTC. Supplemented by reference TRBV2 and TRBJ2-7, the full variable domain reads EPEVTQTPSHQVTQMGQEVILRCVPISNHLYFYWYRQILGQKVEFLVSFYNNEISEKSEIFDDQFSVERPDGSNFTLKIRSTKLEDSAMYFCAPTGFSYEQYFGPGTRLTVT.

This clonotype was counted ten times or more. The chain combines TRBV7-6 with TRBJ1-1; the match to TRBD1 covers 7 bases. The CDR3 sequence is 15 residues long. The germline V gene has CDR1 SGHVS and CDR2 FNYEAQ. The V segment lost 5 bases and the J segment 3 bases; nucleotides outside the gene matches: 9. For the CDR3, the DNA is TGTGCCAGCAGCCATCGACAGGGCCGTTACACTGAAGCTTTCTTT. It is translated as CASSHRQGRYTEAFF.

This clonotype was recorded a few times. CDR3 protein: CASSYLDRGGNEQFF. The DNA for the CDR3 is TGCGCCAGCAGCTACCTAGACAGGGGCGGCAATGAGCAGTTCTTC. This rearrangement joins TRBV4-1 to TRBJ2-1, with 8 bases aligning to TRBD1. There are 15 residues in the CDR3. After removal of 5 bases from V and 6 bases from J, the junction contained 9 bases not matched to a gene. Germline V CDR1 and CDR2: MGHRA, YSYEKL.

At least ten counts were recorded for this clonotype. The chain has TRBV7-9 and TRBJ2-5; D is unclear. The V end was cut by 0 bases, the J end by 2 bases, with 7 bases between. The CDR3 runs to 14 residues. Per germline, CDR1 SEHNR and CDR2 FQNEAQ (reference sequence). Written as DNA, the CDR3 is TGTGCCAGCAGCTTAGCTAGTTCACAAGAGACCCAGTACTTC. This codes for CASSLASSQETQYF.

The chain has TRBV7-8 and TRBJ2-5; D might be TRBD1 or TRBD2, each matching 6 bases. This CDR3 has 15 amino acids. Trimming removed 1 base at V and 3 bases at J, with 12 bases between. CDR1 and CDR2 (germline): SGHVS, FQNEAQ. The CDR3, as DNA: TGTGCCAGCAGCTTAGTCTCTAGGGGGGAAGAGACCCAGTACTTC. Its protein product is CASSLVSRGEETQYF. Full variable domain (outside the CDR3, taken from reference TRBV7-8 and TRBJ2-5): GAGVSQSPRYKVAKRGQDVALRCDPISGHVSLFWYQQALGQGPEFLTYFQNEAQLDKSGLPSDRFFAERPEGSVSTLKIQRTQQEDSAVYLCASSLVSRGEETQYFGPGTRLLVL.

The J gene is TRBJ2-6, the V gene TRBV29-1; maybe TRBD1 (6 bases). There are 15 residues in the CDR3. V gave up 5 bases and J gave up 3 bases, with 14 bases separating them. Germline V lookup: CDR1 SQVTM, CDR2 ANQGSEA. CDR3 loop: CSVYTHRDGANVLTF. In nucleotides, the CDR3 is TGCAGCGTTTACACCCACAGGGATGGGGCCAACGTCCTGACTTTC. Based on the CDR3 plus reference TRBV29-1 and TRBJ2-6, the full variable domain is SAVISQKPSRDICQRGTSLTIQCQVDSQVTMMFWYRQQPGQSLTLIATANQGSEATYESGFVIDKFPISRPNLTFSTLTVSNMSPEDSSIYLCSVYTHRDGANVLTFGAGSRLTVL.

At least ten counts were recorded for this clonotype. J is TRBJ2-7 and V is TRBV7-2; TRBD2 aligns across 11 bases. Trimming took 3 bases from V and 4 from J; bases not matched to a gene: 2. This CDR3 has 14 residues. The germline CDR1 and CDR2 sequences are SGHTA and FQGNSA. CDR3 coding DNA: TGTGCCAGCAGCTTCTCTAGCGGGGGGTACGAGCAGTACTTC. It is translated as CASSFSSGGYEQYF.

Many counts were recorded for this clonotype. The V and J genes are TRBV6-5 and TRBJ1-4; TRBD1 might be the D (6 bases). Germline CDR1 is MNHEY and CDR2 is SVGAGI. The CDR3 runs 15 residues. V gave up 5 bases and J gave up 0 bases, with 10 bases separating them. The CDR3 loop is CASSEQGPTNEKLFF. The CDR3 nucleotides read TGTGCCAGCAGTGAACAGGGCCCAACTAATGAAAAACTGTTTTTT.

This clonotype appeared a few times. The chain couples TRBV4-3 to TRBJ2-3, with unresolved D. Germline V gene sequence: CDR1 LGHNA, CDR2 YSLEER. Trimming pared 0 bases from V and 4 bases from J, leaving 11 bases between. The CDR3 length is 15 residues. CDR3 protein: CASSQEAPGPDTQYF. The CDR3 DNA sequence: TGCGCCAGCAGCCAAGAAGCACCAGGACCAGATACGCAGTATTTT.

There are many counts of this clonotype. The rearrangement joins TRBV19 to TRBJ2-2; perhaps D is TRBD1 or TRBD2 (5 bases each). The CDR3 spans 16 residues. Trimming left V 5 bases short and J 3 bases short, with 16 bases between. CDR1 is LNHDA, CDR2 SQIVND, per germline (reference sequence). The CDR3 reads CASSPGGLGDTGELFF. CDR3 coding DNA: TGTGCCAGTAGTCCGGGTGGGCTGGGGGACACCGGGGAGCTGTTTTTT.

This clonotype has a count of ten or more. The V call is TRBV13, the J call TRBJ2-3, with 15 bases lining up with TRBD2. The CDR3 sequence is 19 residues long. Germline V gives CDR1 PRHDT, CDR2 FYEKMQ (reference sequence). The V and J ends lost 1 base and 1 base, in that order; junction bases with no gene match: 6. The CDR3 spells CASSLVGLAGGAGTDTQYF. CDR3 nucleotides: TGTGCCAGCAGCTTAGTCGGACTAGCGGGAGGGGCCGGCACAGATACGCAGTATTTT.

The V and J genes are TRBV27 and TRBJ1-5; D call uncertain. The CDR3 sequence is 13 residues long. Germline V gene data show CDR1 as MNHEY and CDR2 as SMNVEV (reference sequence). V lost 6 bases, J lost 9 bases, and 15 bases lay in between. CDR3 coding DNA: TGTGCCAGCAGATTTTTGCCGGAGGGGCCCCAGCATTTT. Its translation: CASRFLPEGPQHF.